This passage covers 19 T cell receptor beta chains from one sample sequenced in a study of blood T cell repertoires in COVID-19. The repertoire was sequenced with immunoSEQ multiplex PCR; TCRdb's copy has only in-frame clones and lacks some. The table records approximately 170,000 clones, more than 80% of them present only once. Sequences were obtained from PBMCs or T cells enriched from blood (not recorded which). The receptor set was obtained from a man over 45 who had recovered from COVID-19.

This chain links TRBV19 with TRBJ1-5; D remains unclear. The CDR3 runs to 13 residues. The germline V and J ends were trimmed by 7 bases and 8 bases, with 15 bases remaining between them. Germline V lookup: CDR1 LNHDA, CDR2 SQIVND (reference sequence). CDR3 sequence: CASTKGGMEPQHF. CDR3 nucleotide sequence: TGTGCCAGTACCAAGGGAGGGATGGAGCCCCAGCATTTT.

The chain is built from TRBV13 and TRBJ2-5; TRBD1 aligns across 7 bases. Germline V lookup: CDR1 PRHDT, CDR2 FYEKMQ (reference sequence). The CDR3 loop spans 15 amino acids. Trimming removed 5 bases from V and 6 bases from J; junction bases left unmatched: 12. The CDR3 loop reads CASSTRQGFLKTQYF. In DNA form, the CDR3 reads TGTGCCAGCAGCACCCGACAGGGTTTCTTAAAGACCCAGTACTTC. Complete variable domain (other parts from reference TRBV13 and TRBJ2-5): AAGVIQSPRHLIKEKRETATLKCYPIPRHDTVYWYQQGPGQDPQFLISFYEKMQSDKGSIPDRFSAQQFSDYHSELNMSSLELGDSALYFCASSTRQGFLKTQYFGPGTRLLVL.

In nucleotides, the CDR3 is TGTGCCAGCAGCCAAGAAAACAGTTTAGAGCAGTACTTC. It encodes CASSQENSLEQYF. This chain joins TRBV14 and TRBJ2-7, with no clear D. Germline assignment: CDR1 SGHDN and CDR2 FVKESK. The CDR3 totals 13 residues. Deletions cut 0 bases from V and 7 bases from J, with 10 bases between.

V usage is TRBV5-1 and J usage is TRBJ2-7; D uncertain. Germline V gene lookup returns CDR1 SGHRS and CDR2 YFSETQ. This CDR3 is built from 13 residues. The V end was cut by 7 bases, the J end by 0 bases, with 11 bases between. CDR3 residues: CASSADNSYEQYF. In DNA, the CDR3 is TGCGCCAGCTCCGCAGACAACTCCTACGAGCAGTACTTC.

In this sample, this clone turned up a few times. This chain connects TRBV18 to TRBJ1-6; the match to TRBD1 covers 7 bases. The V segment lost 3 bases and the J segment 8 bases; nucleotides outside the gene matches: 7. CDR3 length equals 15 residues. CDR1 is KGHSH and CDR2 is LQKENI in the germline V gene. The CDR3 sequence is CASSPLQGRDSPLHF. As DNA, the CDR3 is TGTGCCAGCTCACCTCTACAGGGGCGGGATTCACCCCTCCACTTT. The full variable domain, completed using reference TRBV18 and TRBJ1-6, is NAGVMQNPRHLVRRRGQEARLRCSPMKGHSHVYWYRQLPEEGLKFMVYLQKENIIDESGMPKERFSAEFPKEGPSILRIQQVVRGDSAAYFCASSPLQGRDSPLHFGNGTRLTVT.

V usage is TRBV4-2 and J usage is TRBJ1-2; no reliable D call. This CDR3 has 14 residues. V was pared by 1 base and J by 6 bases, with 12 bases between. Germline CDR1 reads LGHNA; CDR2 reads YNFKEQ. The CDR3 here is CASSQGAVPDGYTF. CDR3 nucleotides: TGTGCCAGCAGCCAAGGAGCGGTACCAGATGGCTACACCTTC.

This chain links TRBV7-2 with TRBJ1-4; D perhaps matches TRBD1 (6 bases). The CDR3 loop spans 14 amino acids. The germline V and J ends were trimmed by 5 bases and 4 bases, with 11 bases remaining between them. Germline lookup yields CDR1 SGHTA and CDR2 FQGNSA. For the CDR3, the DNA is TGTGCCAGCAGCCCCGAAGGGGGTAATGAAAAACTGTTTTTT. It specifies CASSPEGGNEKLFF.

The V call is TRBV7-2, the J call TRBJ1-1; 7 nucleotides agree with TRBD1. Per the germline V gene, CDR1 is SGHTA and CDR2 is FQGNSA. Trimming removed 4 bases from V and 5 bases from J; junction bases left unmatched: 7. CDR3 length equals 14 residues. CDR3 DNA: TGTGCCAGCAGCTCCTACAGGGGAACGACTGAAGCTTTCTTT. The encoded protein is CASSSYRGTTEAFF.

This sequence joins TRBV7-9 and TRBJ1-1; 7 bases map to TRBD1. Germline V gives CDR1 SEHNR, CDR2 FQNEAQ (reference sequence). The V segment lost 1 base and the J segment 0 bases; nucleotides outside the gene matches: 8. The CDR3 extends over 17 amino acids. The CDR3 bases are TGTGCCAGCAGCTTAGACCGGGGGACAGCCATGAACACTGAAGCTTTCTTT. Its protein product is CASSLDRGTAMNTEAFF.

The chain employs TRBV5-1 and TRBJ2-7; TRBD1 matches at 8 bases. CDR3 length: 16 residues. Germline trimming cut 5 bases from V and 2 bases from J; bases unmatched to any gene: 12. Germline V CDR1 and CDR2: SGHRS, YFSETQ. CDR3 bases: TGCGCCAGCAGTCCCCGTTCAGGGGGCCCCGCCTACGAGCAGTACTTC. Amino acid sequence: CASSPRSGGPAYEQYF.

The V and J genes are TRBV29-1 and TRBJ2-3, with 14 bases lining up with TRBD2. V was pared by 6 bases and J by 6 bases, with 2 bases of the junction left unmatched. Germline V gene sequence: CDR1 SQVTM, CDR2 ANQGSEA. The CDR3 is 13 amino acids. The CDR3 spells CSVRTSGGDTQYF. The CDR3 bases are TGCAGCGTCCGGACTAGCGGGGGGGATACGCAGTATTTT.

The chain recombines TRBV6-5 with TRBJ1-1; 10 bases fit TRBD1. V shed 2 bases and J 0 bases; nucleotides not matched to a gene: 0. The CDR3 covers 15 residues. Germline V gives CDR1 MNHEY, CDR2 SVGAGI. CDR3 in amino acids: CASSYDRGLNTEAFF. The CDR3 DNA reads TGTGCCAGCAGTTACGACAGGGGGCTGAACACTGAAGCTTTCTTT.

As DNA, the CDR3 is TGCGCCAGCTACGATGGTTCGGGTTACACTGAAGCTTTCTTT. Encoded protein: CASYDGSGYTEAFF. The V and J genes are TRBV5-1 and TRBJ1-1; D uncertain. The CDR3 totals 14 residues. V shed 7 bases and J shed 3 bases, with 16 bases lying between them. Germline CDR1 and CDR2: SGHRS and YFSETQ. Complete variable domain (other parts from reference TRBV5-1 and TRBJ1-1): KAGVTQTPRYLIKTRGQQVTLSCSPISGHRSVSWYQQTPGQGLQFLFEYFSETQRNKGNFPGRFSGRQFSNSRSEMNVSTLELGDSALYLCASYDGSGYTEAFFGQGTRLTVV.

The rearrangement uses TRBV12-3 or TRBV12-4 and TRBJ1-1; possibly TRBD1 for D (5 bases). V shed 3 bases and J shed 8 bases, with 7 bases lying between them. This CDR3 is 11 amino acids long. The CDR3 protein is CASSFRQEAFF. As DNA, the CDR3 is TGTGCCAGCAGTTTTAGACAGGAAGCTTTCTTT.

The rearrangement joins TRBV30 to TRBJ2-3; TRBD1 matches 10 bases. V was clipped by 5 bases and J by 5 bases; unmatched bases: 1. From germline, CDR1 is GTSNPN and CDR2 SVGIG (reference sequence). CDR3 length equals 12 residues. CDR3 in DNA: TGTGCCTGGGACAGGGGGCTAGATACGCAGTATTTT. Its protein is CAWDRGLDTQYF.

V usage is TRBV5-1 and J usage is TRBJ2-1, with TRBD1 identical over 7 bases. The CDR3 extends over 14 amino acids. CDR1 is SGHRS, CDR2 YFSETQ, per germline. V lost 5 bases to trimming and J lost 8 bases; unmatched junction nucleotides: 10. The CDR3 is CASRRTGFGHEQFF. CDR3 DNA: TGCGCCAGCAGGAGGACAGGCTTCGGGCATGAGCAGTTCTTC.

The J gene is TRBJ1-2, the V gene TRBV11-1; TRBD1 matches 7 bases. The CDR3 covers 14 residues. J gave up 8 bases and V 5 bases, and 11 bases lay outside the gene matches. Germline CDR1 is SGHAT and CDR2 is FQDESV (reference sequence). CDR3 bases: TGTGCCAGCAGCCCGGGACAGCCTTTAACGGGCTACACCTTC. This gives the protein CASSPGQPLTGYTF.

The CDR3 region has the DNA TGCAGCGTTGTCCTATCCGGACAGGGTGAACCCCAGCATTTT. Translating gives CSVVLSGQGEPQHF. V and J are TRBV29-1 and TRBJ1-5; 8 nucleotides align to TRBD1. The CDR3 is made up of 14 amino acids. CDR1 and CDR2 (germline): SQVTM, ANQGSEA. V lost 4 bases, J lost 10 bases, and 12 bases stayed unmatched.

Remarks on this clone: Other DNA sequences from this sample encode an identical CDR3 as well. The chain is built from TRBV2 and TRBJ2-3, with D possibly TRBD2 on 6 matching bases. The CDR3 extends over 12 amino acids. V was clipped by 3 bases and J by 6 bases, with 7 bases between them. Per germline, CDR1 SNHLY and CDR2 FYNNEI. The CDR3 DNA is TGTGCCAGCAGTGATCGGGGGGATACGCAGTATTTT. It is translated as CASSDRGDTQYF.